Each of the 22 T cell receptor beta chains below was sequenced from the same sample in a study of blood T cells in healthy people across ages. For the second PCR, which ran for about 6 to 11 cycles, a sample-barcoded 5' primer and a J-beta primer mix were used. TCRdb reprocessed the 5' RACE reads via MiXCR and lists one record per CDR3 protein. Among fewer than 2 million distinct CDR3 sequences listed, approximately 39% were seen once. The sample was blood. Receptors were obtained from a human donor in good health.

The chain uses TRBV5-1 and TRBJ1-1, with D possibly being TRBD1 (6 bases). Germline V gene sequence: CDR1 SGHRS, CDR2 YFSETQ. The CDR3 has 14 amino acids. Trimming took off 0 bases at V and 7 bases at J, with 13 bases between the two ends. CDR3 nucleotides: TGCGCCAGCAGCTTGGAAGGCGGGGGCCGTGAAGCTTTCTTT. As protein: CASSLEGGGREAFF.

The gene calls are TRBV6-5 and TRBJ1-5, with D possibly TRBD1 on 5 matching bases. The length of the CDR3 is 13 residues. Germline V gene sequence: CDR1 MNHEY, CDR2 SVGAGI. Deletions cut 6 bases from V and 6 bases from J, with 12 bases between. CDR3 sequence: CASSQGITQPQHF. The CDR3 DNA follows: TGTGCCAGCAGCCAGGGAATAACTCAGCCCCAGCATTTT.

As concerns this clonotype: Given a much more abundant clone one base away, this may be a read error. V usage is TRBV7-3 and J usage is TRBJ1-1; D remains unclear. Trimming removed 5 bases from V and 2 bases from J, with 9 bases in between. This CDR3 is built from 13 residues. From germline, CDR1 is SGHTA and CDR2 FQGTGA. The CDR3 sequence is CASSQDHNTEAFF. In DNA, the CDR3 is TGTGCCAGCAGCCAAGACCACAACACTGAAGCTTTCTTT. The full variable domain, with the rest looked up from reference TRBV7-3 and TRBJ1-1, is GAGVSQTPSNKVTEKGKYVELRCDPISGHTALYWYRQSLGQGPEFLIYFQGTGAADDSGLPNDRFFAVRPEGSVSTLKIQRTERGDSAVYLCASSQDHNTEAFFGQGTRLTVV.

DNA for the CDR3: TGCGCCACCCGACAGGACCAAGAGACCCAGTACTTC. Residues: CATRQDQETQYF. The chain has TRBV5-1 and TRBJ2-5, with a weak D call TRBD1 (6 bases). Germline assignment: CDR1 SGHRS and CDR2 YFSETQ. Trimming stripped 9 bases from V and 0 bases from J, with 9 bases between. The CDR3 loop spans 12 amino acids.

Comment on this clonotype: Sequence at one end of the junction differs from germline and may be a read error. The genes are TRBV29-1 and TRBJ2-1; 8 bases fit TRBD2. This CDR3 region has 14 residues. From germline, CDR1 is SQVTM and CDR2 ANQGSEA. CDR3 bases: TGCAGCGCCTTAGCGGGGCCCTCCCACAATGAGCAGTTCTTC. Protein product: CSALAGPSHNEQFF.

The gene calls are TRBV7-9 and TRBJ2-1; D gene ambiguous. V gave up 1 base and J gave up 8 bases, with 15 bases separating them. CDR3 length: 15 residues. Per the germline V gene, CDR1 is SEHNR and CDR2 is FQNEAQ (reference sequence). CDR3 bases: TGTGCCAGCAGCTTAGGAGTTCGACCCCTCGATGAGCAGTTCTTC. This translates into CASSLGVRPLDEQFF.

This clonotype has just a few counts. The chain employs TRBV7-2 and TRBJ1-2; no clear D gene. CDR1 is SGHTA, CDR2 FQGNSA, per germline. The CDR3 runs 14 residues. Trimming left V 1 base short and J 4 bases short, with 10 bases between. The DNA for the CDR3 is TGTGCCAGCAGCTTAGGTCGCGTCAGCTATGGCTACACCTTC. Its translation is CASSLGRVSYGYTF.

This clonotype was counted a few times. This chain joins TRBV15 and TRBJ1-5; D gene uncertain. Germline V gene lookup returns CDR1 LNHNV and CDR2 YYDKDF (reference sequence). This CDR3 spans 15 amino acids. V was pared by 1 base and J by 3 bases, with 10 bases between. CDR3 DNA: TGTGCCACCAGCAGAGGGGCAGGTTACAATCAGCCCCAGCATTTT. As protein: CATSRGAGYNQPQHF.

The chain links TRBV5-6 to TRBJ2-1; 7 bases agree with TRBD2. The V gene's germline CDR1 is SGHDT and CDR2 YYEEEE. The CDR3 loop spans 17 amino acids. V lost 7 bases to trimming and J lost 5 bases; unmatched junction nucleotides: 18. The CDR3 loop reads CASVEDKTGLEDNEQFF. CDR3 nucleotide sequence: TGTGCCAGCGTCGAAGATAAAACAGGACTAGAAGACAATGAGCAGTTCTTC.

This chain joins TRBV11-3 and TRBJ2-3; D is uncertain. This CDR3 has 15 amino acids. V lost 0 bases and J 1 base, leaving 8 bases between the germline ends. Germline CDR1 is SGHNT and CDR2 is YENEEA. The CDR3 loop is CASSLDSAGTDTQYF. The CDR3 bases are TGTGCCAGCAGCTTAGATTCCGCAGGCACAGATACGCAGTATTTT.

The chain employs TRBV6-6 and TRBJ2-7; 7 nucleotides agree with TRBD2. Germline assignment: CDR1 MNHNY and CDR2 SVGAGI (reference sequence). Trimming took 6 bases from V and 1 from J; bases not matched to a gene: 12. The CDR3 covers 16 residues. In DNA, the CDR3 is TGTGCCAGCAGGGGCGGGGGTGCAGGACTGTCCTACGAGCAGTACTTC. The encoded protein is CASRGGGAGLSYEQYF.

The rearrangement uses TRBV12-3 or TRBV12-4 and TRBJ1-1, with D hard to call. V was trimmed by 3 bases and J by 3 bases, leaving 11 bases between them. The CDR3 consists of 14 residues. CDR3 in amino acids: CASSFGSGDTEAFF. The DNA for the CDR3 is TGTGCCAGCAGTTTTGGGTCCGGGGACACTGAAGCTTTCTTT.

This clonotype was seen a handful of times. The chain employs TRBV20-1 and TRBJ2-1; TRBD2 aligns across 9 bases. Matching the DNA end better, TRBJ2-7 makes the J call doubtful. Germline V lookup: CDR1 DFQATT, CDR2 SNEGSKA (reference sequence). The CDR3 spans 15 residues. In DNA form, the CDR3 reads TGCAGTGCTAGACACCTAGCGGGGCGCTACAATGAGCAGTACTTC. Amino acid sequence: CSARHLAGRYNEQYF.

This clonotype was picked up a small number of times. One junction end disagrees with the germline gene, perhaps due to a read error. Here the CDR3 reads CASSPRQGQEAQYF. The CDR3 DNA sequence: TGTGCCAGCAGCCCTAGGCAGGGACAAGAGGCCCAGTACTTC. The chain employs TRBV11-1 and TRBJ2-5; D is perhaps TRBD1 (6 bases). This CDR3 contains 14 residues. Germline V CDR1 and CDR2: SGHAT, FQDESV (reference sequence).

This sequence joins TRBV10-3 and TRBJ2-7, with D hard to call. The CDR3 extends over 13 amino acids. Germline loops: CDR1 ENHRY, CDR2 SYGVKD. V was pared by 3 bases and J by 7 bases, with 13 bases between. DNA of the CDR3: TGTGCCATCAGTGACTTGACGTACAATGAGCAGTACTTC. This gives the protein CAISDLTYNEQYF.

This clonotype was counted only a few times. The chain employs TRBV5-6 and TRBJ2-1; D is perhaps TRBD2 (6 bases). CDR1 is SGHDT, CDR2 YYEEEE, per germline. V shed 2 bases and J shed 4 bases, with 13 bases lying between them. There are 15 residues in the CDR3. The CDR3 reads CASSLGRGEYNEQFF. The CDR3 DNA sequence: TGTGCCAGCAGCTTAGGGCGCGGGGAGTACAATGAGCAGTTCTTC. The full variable domain, with the rest looked up from reference TRBV5-6 and TRBJ2-1, is DAGVTQSPTHLIKTRGQQVTLRCSPKSGHDTVSWYQQALGQGPQFIFQYYEEEERQRGNFPDRFSGHQFPNYSSELNVNALLLGDSALYLCASSLGRGEYNEQFFGPGTRLTVL.

V gene TRBV12-5 combines with J gene TRBJ2-3; D call uncertain. The germline V gene encodes CDR1 LGHNT and CDR2 FRNRAP. The CDR3 spans 13 residues. The ends were cut back, 2 bases at V and 6 bases at J, with 9 bases in the middle. The CDR3 bases are TGTGCTAGTGGTTTGCCCGCACGGGATACGCAGTATTTT. Translating gives CASGLPARDTQYF.

In this sample, this clonotype turned up once. J is TRBJ2-1 and V is TRBV5-1; D uncertain. This CDR3 is built from 13 residues. CDR1 is SGHRS, CDR2 YFSETQ, per germline. Trimming removed 0 bases at V and 9 bases at J, with 10 bases between. The CDR3 loop reads CASSLAMGSEQFF. CDR3 nucleotides: TGCGCCAGCAGCTTGGCCATGGGTAGTGAGCAGTTCTTC.

The chain recombines TRBV2 with TRBJ2-7; a weak D match, TRBD1 (6 bases). V lost 5 bases, J lost 6 bases, and 17 bases lay in between. The CDR3 has 14 amino acids. CDR1 and CDR2 (germline): SNHLY, FYNNEI. CDR3 residues: CASSSRFGGSEQYF. DNA for the CDR3: TGTGCCAGCAGTTCTCGTTTTGGGGGCTCCGAGCAGTACTTC.

The chain couples TRBV5-1 to TRBJ2-5, with 8 positions matching TRBD2. J lost 1 base, V lost 2 bases, and 13 bases had no gene match. This CDR3 is 18 amino acids long. Germline V gives CDR1 SGHRS, CDR2 YFSETQ. CDR3 in DNA: TGCGCCAGCAGCTTTTCTTCTCTGGCGGGGGGTCTCCAAGAGACCCAGTACTTC. Translation gives CASSFSSLAGGLQETQYF. The whole variable domain, remainder taken from reference TRBV5-1 and TRBJ2-5, is KAGVTQTPRYLIKTRGQQVTLSCSPISGHRSVSWYQQTPGQGLQFLFEYFSETQRNKGNFPGRFSGRQFSNSRSEMNVSTLELGDSALYLCASSFSSLAGGLQETQYFGPGTRLLVL.

This rearrangement joins TRBV4-3 to TRBJ1-6; D may be TRBD1 (6 bases). Trimming left V 2 bases short and J 5 bases short, with 7 bases between. The germline CDR1 and CDR2 sequences are LGHNA and YSLEER. The CDR3 length is 14 residues. CDR3 nucleotide sequence: TGCGCCAGCAGCCAACCAGGGGATAATTCACCCCTCCACTTT. Translating it yields CASSQPGDNSPLHF.

This clonotype has more than one count but fewer than ten. This chain connects TRBV10-3 to TRBJ2-7; tentative D call: TRBD1 (6 bases). Trimming took 10 bases from V and 3 from J, leaving 19 bases between them. This CDR3 has 14 residues. CDR1 is ENHRY, CDR2 SYGVKD, per germline. CDR3 amino acids: CATGDPGQNYEQYF. For the CDR3, the DNA is TGTGCCACCGGGGATCCGGGACAAAACTACGAGCAGTACTTC.